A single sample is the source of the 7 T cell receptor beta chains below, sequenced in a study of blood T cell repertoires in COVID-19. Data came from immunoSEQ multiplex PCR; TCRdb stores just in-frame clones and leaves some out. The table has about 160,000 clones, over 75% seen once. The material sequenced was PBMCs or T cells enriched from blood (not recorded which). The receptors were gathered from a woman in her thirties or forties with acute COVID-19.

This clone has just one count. The chain's CDR3 is CASSSRTGGSNQPQHF. In DNA form, the CDR3 reads TGTGCCAGCAGTTCCCGTACTGGGGGGAGCAATCAGCCCCAGCATTTT. The chain combines TRBV27 with TRBJ1-5; the D gene is possibly TRBD1 (5 bases). CDR1 is MNHEY and CDR2 is SMNVEV in the germline V gene (reference sequence). V lost 4 bases and J 1 base, leaving 14 bases between the germline ends. This CDR3 contains 16 residues.

The CDR3 sequence is CASSLTRLATDTQYF. CDR3 DNA sequence: TGTGCCAGCAGTTTAACCAGACTAGCCACAGATACGCAGTATTTT. The chain combines TRBV27 with TRBJ2-3; the match to TRBD2 covers 7 bases. The CDR3 consists of 15 residues. Germline V CDR1 and CDR2: MNHEY, SMNVEV (reference sequence). V lost 2 bases and J lost 2; bases outside the gene matches: 4.

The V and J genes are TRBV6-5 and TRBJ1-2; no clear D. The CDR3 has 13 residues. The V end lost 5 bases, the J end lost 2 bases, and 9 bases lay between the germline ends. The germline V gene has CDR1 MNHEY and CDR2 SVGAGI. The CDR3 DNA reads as TGTGCCAGCAGTCGCCCGGGAAACTATGGCTACACCTTC. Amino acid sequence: CASSRPGNYGYTF.

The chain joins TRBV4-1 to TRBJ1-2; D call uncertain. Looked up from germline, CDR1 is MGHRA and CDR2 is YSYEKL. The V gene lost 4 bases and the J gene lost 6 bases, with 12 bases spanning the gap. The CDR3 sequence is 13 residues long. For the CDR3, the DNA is TGCGCCAGCAGCCGCCGGGGATGGGATGGCTACACCTTC. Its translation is CASSRRGWDGYTF.

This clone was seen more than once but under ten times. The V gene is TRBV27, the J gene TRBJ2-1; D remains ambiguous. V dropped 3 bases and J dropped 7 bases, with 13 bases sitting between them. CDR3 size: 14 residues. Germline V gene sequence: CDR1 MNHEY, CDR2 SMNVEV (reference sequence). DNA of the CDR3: TGTGCCAGCAGTTTCGAAGTAGCTAGGAATGAGCAGTTCTTC. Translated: CASSFEVARNEQFF.

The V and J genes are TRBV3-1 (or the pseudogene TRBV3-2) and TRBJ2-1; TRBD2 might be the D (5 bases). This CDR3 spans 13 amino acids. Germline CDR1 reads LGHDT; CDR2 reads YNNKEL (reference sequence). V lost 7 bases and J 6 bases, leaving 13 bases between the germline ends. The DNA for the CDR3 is TGTGCCAGCAATACGGTCGAGGGCAATGAGCAGTTCTTC. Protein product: CASNTVEGNEQFF.

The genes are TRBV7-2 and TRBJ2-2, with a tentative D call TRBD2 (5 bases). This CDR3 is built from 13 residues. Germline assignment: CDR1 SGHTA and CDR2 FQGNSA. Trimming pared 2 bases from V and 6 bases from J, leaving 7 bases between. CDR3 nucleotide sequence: TGTGCCAGCAGCTTAATAGCGCCCGGGGAGCTGTTTTTT. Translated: CASSLIAPGELFF.